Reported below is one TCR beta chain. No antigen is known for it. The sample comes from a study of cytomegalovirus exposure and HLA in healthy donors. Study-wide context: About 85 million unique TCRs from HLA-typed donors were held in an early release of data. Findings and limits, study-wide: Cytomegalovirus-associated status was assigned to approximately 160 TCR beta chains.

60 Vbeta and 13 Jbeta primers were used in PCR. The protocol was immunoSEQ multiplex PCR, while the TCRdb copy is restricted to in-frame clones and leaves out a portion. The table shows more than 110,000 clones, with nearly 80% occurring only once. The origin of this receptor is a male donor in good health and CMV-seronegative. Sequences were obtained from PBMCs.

The CDR3 loop reads CASSPPGIDEQFF. The DNA of the CDR3 is TGCGCCAGCAGCCCCCCGGGGATCGATGAGCAGTTCTTC. The chain uses TRBV5-1 and TRBJ2-1; maybe TRBD2 (5 bases). This CDR3 is built from 13 residues. CDR1 and CDR2 (germline): SGHRS, YFSETQ. Trimming removed 4 bases at V and 8 bases at J, with 13 bases between.